The clone carrying this TCR beta chain appeared many times. Germline CDR1 and CDR2: LGHNA and YSLEER. This CDR3 contains 15 residues. V lost 0 bases, J lost 3 bases, and 8 bases lay in between. Naive CD8 library inputs spanned roughly 17,000 to 1,000,000 sorted cells and 10%, 30% or 50% RNA. The data were taken from a study of molecular identifiers for immune sequencing clone quantification. Study as a whole: Naive CD8 cell RNA, from 20,000 or 100,000 cells, was split five ways in replicates, with four sequenced.

TCRdb fed the PCR reads into MiXCR, producing one record per CDR3 protein. The sample includes tens of thousands of distinct CDR3 sequences, about a fifth seen only once; the top ten take about 1.2%. V is TRBV4-3 and J is TRBJ2-2; D not certain. Sequencing was done on a sample of naive CD8+ T cells from blood, with Jurkat cell RNA spiked in. Subset here: FACS-sorted CD8+CD4-CCR7+CD45RA+ naive T cells. This sequence originates from a human donor in good health. Some libraries in this study had Jurkat cell RNA spiked in. The CDR3 protein is CASSQDWSYTGELFF. CDR3 bases: TGCGCCAGCAGCCAAGATTGGTCTTACACCGGGGAGCTGTTTTTT.